The 9 T cell receptor beta chains listed next were all sequenced from one sample in a study of CD8 T cells in ankylosing spondylitis. TCRdb reprocessed the 5' RACE reads via MiXCR and lists one record per CDR3 protein. This sample has about 540,000 distinct CDR3 sequences, with 12% found just once. No antigen has been identified for these receptors. Study findings and constraints: Apparently characteristic of ankylosing spondylitis blood was a TCR beta motif (fewer than ten highly homologous variants).

The sample taken for sequencing was blood, either unsorted or a sorted T cell fraction (not recorded which). The receptors derive from a male donor with ankylosing spondylitis.

J is TRBJ2-1 and V is TRBV5-5; 8 nucleotides align to TRBD2. The CDR3 runs 15 residues. Germline trimming cut 4 bases from V and 2 bases from J; bases unmatched to any gene: 5. Looked up from germline, CDR1 is SGHKS and CDR2 is YYEKEE (reference sequence). CDR3 coding DNA: TGTGCCAGCAGCCGGGAGGGACAAGCCTACAATGAGCAGTTCTTC. Its translation is CASSREGQAYNEQFF.

In this sample, this clonotype turned up many times. The V gene is TRBV24-1, the J gene TRBJ1-2; unclear D gene. This CDR3 has 14 residues. Germline CDR1 is KGHDR and CDR2 is SFDVKD. V was pared by 1 base and J by 4 bases, with 9 bases between. The CDR3 sequence is CATSDLSVGYGYTF. The CDR3 nucleotides are TGTGCCACCAGTGATTTATCAGTAGGCTATGGCTACACCTTC.

In its sample, this clonotype was seen a few times. The CDR3 spells CSARGQIEKLFF. CDR3 sequence (DNA): TGCAGTGCTAGAGGACAGATTGAAAAACTGTTTTTT. This chain links TRBV20-1 with TRBJ1-4; tentatively, D is TRBD1 (5 bases). V was cut by 1 base and J by 7 bases, with 7 bases left in between. CDR1 is DFQATT, CDR2 SNEGSKA, per germline (reference sequence). CDR3 length: 12 amino acids.

This clonotype was seen only a few times. The J gene is TRBJ1-3, the V gene TRBV12-3 or TRBV12-4; the D is unclear. CDR3 length: 13 residues. The V end was cut by 7 bases, the J end by 4 bases, with 11 bases between. The CDR3 spells CASNTWVGNTIYF. The CDR3 bases are TGTGCCAGCAATACGTGGGTGGGAAACACCATATATTTT.

This chain uses TRBV2 with TRBJ2-7; the D gene is possibly TRBD1 (7 bases). The V gene lost 2 bases and the J gene lost 7 bases, with 15 bases spanning the gap. This CDR3 is built from 14 residues. CDR1 is SNHLY, CDR2 FYNNEI, per germline. The CDR3 protein is CASSEIGAGGEQYF. The CDR3 region has the DNA TGTGCCAGCAGTGAAATCGGGGCAGGGGGGGAGCAGTACTTC. Variable domain in full (rest from reference TRBV2 and TRBJ2-7): EPEVTQTPSHQVTQMGQEVILRCVPISNHLYFYWYRQILGQKVEFLVSFYNNEISEKSEIFDDQFSVERPDGSNFTLKIRSTKLEDSAMYFCASSEIGAGGEQYFGPGTRLTVT.

A few counts support this clonotype. V gene TRBV20-1 combines with J gene TRBJ2-5; the D call may be TRBD1 or TRBD2 (5 bases each). The V gene's germline CDR1 is DFQATT and CDR2 SNEGSKA (reference sequence). Trimming pared 3 bases from V and 4 bases from J, leaving 9 bases between. The CDR3 contains 12 residues. In DNA form, the CDR3 reads TGCAGTGCTAGCGGGGCAAGAGAGACCCAGTACTTC. Its translation: CSASGARETQYF.

This clonotype was picked up a small number of times. The V and J genes are TRBV20-1 and TRBJ1-6; D gene unclear. Germline V gene lookup returns CDR1 DFQATT and CDR2 SNEGSKA (reference sequence). This CDR3 contains 18 residues. V gave up 0 bases and J gave up 0 bases, with 15 bases separating them. In DNA, the CDR3 is TGCAGTGCTAGAGATCATCTGGGCAGTAGCTCCTATAATTCACCCCTCCACTTT. It encodes CSARDHLGSSSYNSPLHF.

A few counts support this clonotype. This rearrangement joins TRBV15 to TRBJ1-1; a weak D match, TRBD1 (5 bases). Germline CDR1 LNHNV, CDR2 YYDKDF (reference sequence). This CDR3 contains 14 residues. V was clipped by 5 bases and J by 2 bases, with 12 bases between them. The CDR3 loop reads CATSWDGANTEAFF. CDR3 DNA: TGTGCCACCAGCTGGGACGGGGCAAACACTGAAGCTTTCTTT.

V gene TRBV21-1 combines with J gene TRBJ1-2; TRBD1 is the table's D call, not checked against the DNA. TRBV21-1 is a known pseudogene. The CDR3 spans 16 residues. The CDR3 coding sequence is TGTGCCAGCAGCGCACACCGGGACGGAACTAACTATGGCTACACCTTC. This sequence encodes CASSAHRDGTNYGYTF.